Presented here are 5 T cell receptor beta chains from one specimen sequenced in a study of T cell responses to AZD1222 COVID-19 vaccine. This table comes from immunoSEQ multiplex PCR, and its TCRdb copy is limited to in-frame clones, with some not included. The sample records about 76,000 clones, roughly nine tenths being singletons. The material was peripheral blood, obtained on day 0 of AZD1222 vaccination. The receptors come from an adult in good health.

This clone was recorded once. J is TRBJ2-5 and V is TRBV11-2; no firm D call. The CDR3 has 11 residues. Looked up from germline, CDR1 is SGHAT and CDR2 is FQNNGV. V lost 3 bases and J lost 5, with 4 bases in between. The DNA of the CDR3 is TGTGCCAGCAGCTTCAGGGAGACCCAGTACTTC. It yields the protein CASSFRETQYF.

The V call is TRBV11-3, the J call TRBJ1-5, with 8 bases aligning to TRBD1. Germline V gene data show CDR1 as SGHNT and CDR2 as YENEEA. The CDR3 extends over 24 amino acids. Germline trimming cut 0 bases from V and 0 bases from J; bases unmatched to any gene: 25. CDR3: CASSLDLSSDRDPGMGGSNQPQHF. In DNA form, the CDR3 reads TGTGCCAGCAGCTTAGATTTGTCGTCGGACAGGGACCCTGGTATGGGTGGTAGCAATCAGCCCCAGCATTTT.

The genes are TRBV4-2 and TRBJ2-1, with TRBD2 as a possible D gene (6 bases). Germline values: CDR1 LGHNA, CDR2 YNFKEQ. The V end lost 6 bases, the J end lost 8 bases, and 23 bases lay between the germline ends. This CDR3 is 16 amino acids long. The CDR3 DNA is TGTGCCAGCAGTCCTACAGCTAGCGATGTAAAGCATGAGCAGTTCTTC. Protein sequence: CASSPTASDVKHEQFF.

J is TRBJ2-1 and V is TRBV27; no definite D call. The germline V gene encodes CDR1 MNHEY and CDR2 SMNVEV (reference sequence). The germline V and J ends were trimmed by 8 bases and 6 bases, with 20 bases remaining between them. The CDR3 spans 15 residues. In nucleotides, the CDR3 is TGTGCCAGCCGTTCCGGCAGCTCTTCTGGCAATGAGCAGTTCTTC. Translated, it gives CASRSGSSSGNEQFF.

V gene TRBV12-3 or TRBV12-4 combines with J gene TRBJ1-1, with TRBD1 as a possible D gene (5 bases). Trimming shortened V by 4 bases and J by 2 bases, and 8 bases separated the two germline ends. This CDR3 spans 13 amino acids. The CDR3, as DNA: TGTGCCAGCAGTTGGGGGATCAACACTGAAGCTTTCTTT. Its protein product is CASSWGINTEAFF.